This T cell receptor (beta chain) was obtained from a study of cytomegalovirus exposure and HLA in healthy donors. Both 60 Vbeta primers and 13 Jbeta primers went into the PCR. The method was immunoSEQ multiplex PCR; TCRdb's version includes in-frame clones alone and lacks a portion of them. The profile shows about 140,000 clones, about 75% of them singletons. General study results and limits: Common viral pathogens seemed, in a later analysis, to connect with several of the most significant clusters. Most TCR sequences were rare, but some public TCRs occurred in many donors. Researchers left out some V segments, among them TRBV6-2 and TRBV6-3, as indistinguishable. Presence/absence analyses treated sequencing depth as roughly uniform across donors.

With respect to this clone: The antigen is not known.

The CDR3 runs 12 residues. Per germline, CDR1 LNHDA and CDR2 SQIVND (reference sequence). V was cut by 7 bases and J by 9 bases, with 15 bases left in between. The chain is built from TRBV19 and TRBJ1-2; D is ambiguous. This TCR was sampled from a man between 18 and 29 years old in good health and CMV-seropositive. The sequenced sample consisted of PBMCs. Here the CDR3 reads CASMRTYGSYTF. As DNA, the CDR3 is TGTGCCAGTATGCGGACTTATGGGAGCTACACCTTC.